Sequencing of this T cell receptor beta chain was carried out in a study of blood T cells in healthy people across ages. PCR was performed a second time for 7 to 11 cycles using a sample-barcoded 5' primer and a J-beta primer mix. MiXCR, applied by TCRdb to the 5' RACE reads, yields one record per CDR3 protein. The sample lists 1.5 million to 1.9 million distinct CDR3 sequences, approximately 43% occurring once. The CDR3 covers 14 residues. Trimming took off 3 bases at V and 7 bases at J, with 13 bases between the two ends. CDR1 and CDR2 (germline): MNHEY, SVGEGT. Concerning this clonotype itself: Its target is unknown.

Study-wide results and caveats: Higher diversity, along with more naive CD4+ cells, distinguished long-lived donors from aged donors. The authors considered diversity estimates from one million T cells to be underestimates.

The specimen sequenced was blood. This sequence originates from a woman aged 18-29 years in good health. The rearrangement uses TRBV6-2 or TRBV6-3 and TRBJ2-1, with D maybe TRBD1 (5 bases). The CDR3 nucleotides are TGTGCCAGCAGTTATGGAATCCCAGGGAATGAGCAGTTCTTC. It is translated as CASSYGIPGNEQFF.